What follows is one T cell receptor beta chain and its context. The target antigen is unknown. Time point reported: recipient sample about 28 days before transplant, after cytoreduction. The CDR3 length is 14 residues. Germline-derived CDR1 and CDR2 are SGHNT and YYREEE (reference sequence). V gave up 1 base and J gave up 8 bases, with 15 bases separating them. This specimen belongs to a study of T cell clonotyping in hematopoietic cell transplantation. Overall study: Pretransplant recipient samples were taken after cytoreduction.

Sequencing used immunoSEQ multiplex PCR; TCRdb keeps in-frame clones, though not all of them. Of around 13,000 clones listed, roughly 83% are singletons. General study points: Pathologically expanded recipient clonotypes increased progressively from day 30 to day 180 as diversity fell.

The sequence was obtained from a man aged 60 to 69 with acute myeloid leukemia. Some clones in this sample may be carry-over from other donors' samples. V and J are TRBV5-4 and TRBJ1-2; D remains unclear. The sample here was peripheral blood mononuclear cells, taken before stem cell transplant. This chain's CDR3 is CASSLFQITGGYTF. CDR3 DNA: TGTGCCAGCAGCTTGTTTCAGATCACGGGAGGCTACACCTTC.